Below, 10 T cell receptor beta chains from the same sample are listed, as sequenced in a study of cytomegalovirus exposure and HLA in healthy donors (TCRdb year 2017). Libraries were built with the immunoSEQ multiplex PCR assay. A mixture of 60 forward primers for TCR Vbeta segments and 13 reverse primers for TCR Jbeta segments was used in the multiplex PCR. Sourced from immuneACCESS, this table was stored by TCRdb with only in-frame sequences that have V and J called. A share of the clones is absent; for the studies checked, an unresolved V gene accounts for under half, and the remainder has no known explanation. This sample has some 130,000 clones in its table, and 80% of those were observed once. Of the sample, around 3% is held by the ten largest clones. Material: PBMCs. These TCRs come from a male donor in good health and CMV-seronegative.

This clone has more than one count but fewer than ten. One end of the junction varies from germline; a read error may be responsible. The gene calls are TRBV5-1 and TRBJ1-1; 8 bases are shared with TRBD1. Germline values: CDR1 SGHRS, CDR2 YFSETQ. This CDR3 has 13 amino acids. The CDR3 spells CASTLTGVTEAFF. The CDR3 coding sequence is TGCGCCAGCACCTTGACAGGGGTAACTGAAGCTTTCTTT.

This clone has only one observation. The chain links TRBV6-7 to TRBJ2-5, with D possibly TRBD1 on 5 matching bases. The J call may be wrong; the DNA end is better matched by TRBJ2-7. TRBV6-7 is marked as an open reading frame, function uncertain. This CDR3 has 14 amino acids. The CDR3 nucleotides are TGTGCCAGCAGTTCGGACACTGACTCCTACGAGCAGTACTTC. Its translation: CASSSDTDSYEQYF.

The sample holds one count of this clone. This chain connects TRBV6-5 to TRBJ2-1, with 11 positions matching TRBD1. Per the germline V gene, CDR1 is MNHEY and CDR2 is SVGAGI. After removal of 6 bases from V and 3 bases from J, the junction contained 4 bases not matched to a gene. CDR3 length: 15 amino acids. CDR3 loop: CASSPGTGGYNEQFF. The CDR3 coding sequence is TGTGCCAGCAGCCCCGGGACAGGGGGCTACAATGAGCAGTTCTTC.

The rearrangement uses TRBV5-6 and TRBJ2-7, with D possibly TRBD2 on 6 matching bases. The CDR3 totals 14 residues. V dropped 2 bases and J dropped 3 bases, with 12 bases sitting between them. CDR1 is SGHDT, CDR2 YYEEEE, per germline. The CDR3 protein is CASSFVQEGYEQYF. In DNA, the CDR3 is TGTGCCAGCAGCTTTGTCCAGGAGGGCTACGAGCAGTACTTC. Together with reference TRBV5-6 and TRBJ2-7, the CDR3 gives the full variable domain: DAGVTQSPTHLIKTRGQQVTLRCSPKSGHDTVSWYQQALGQGPQFIFQYYEEEERQRGNFPDRFSGHQFPNYSSELNVNALLLGDSALYLCASSFVQEGYEQYFGPGTRLTVT.

The rearrangement links TRBV30 to TRBJ2-2; TRBD1 matches at 8 bases. The CDR3 is made up of 15 amino acids. J was trimmed by 4 bases and V by 4 bases; bases with no gene match: 8. Germline values: CDR1 GTSNPN, CDR2 SVGIG (reference sequence). The CDR3 DNA reads TGTGCCTGGATTAATACAGGGGGTAGCACCGGGGAGCTGTTTTTT. Residues: CAWINTGGSTGELFF.

V and J are TRBV5-1 and TRBJ1-3; D perhaps matches TRBD1 (6 bases). The CDR3 is 17 amino acids. The V and J ends lost 2 bases and 0 bases respectively, with 15 bases between them. Per the germline V gene, CDR1 is SGHRS and CDR2 is YFSETQ. The CDR3 loop reads CASSLGDRSVSGNTIYF. The CDR3 region has the DNA TGCGCCAGCAGCTTAGGAGACAGGTCCGTCTCTGGAAACACCATATATTTT.

The chain joins TRBV6-4 to TRBJ2-3, with 8 positions matching TRBD2. Germline-derived CDR1 and CDR2 are MRHNA and SNTAGT. The CDR3 is made up of 15 amino acids. V shed 3 bases and J 2 bases; nucleotides not matched to a gene: 4. CDR3 residues: CASSEQLADTDTQYF. For the CDR3, the DNA is TGTGCCAGCAGTGAGCAACTAGCGGACACAGATACGCAGTATTTT.

V usage is TRBV5-6 and J usage is TRBJ2-7, with 8 bases matching TRBD1. V trimming: 4 bases; J trimming: 0 bases; junction bases outside the gene matches: 6. The CDR3 sequence is 15 residues long. Germline assignment: CDR1 SGHDT and CDR2 YYEEEE. The CDR3 reads CASSVDRGLSYEQYF. The CDR3 DNA reads TGTGCCAGCAGCGTAGACAGGGGTCTCTCCTACGAGCAGTACTTC.

The chain employs TRBV9 and TRBJ2-2, with D tentatively TRBD2 (6 bases). This CDR3 spans 13 amino acids. The ends were cut back, 6 bases at V and 4 bases at J, with 10 bases in the middle. Germline CDR1 SGDLS, CDR2 YYNGEE. The chain's CDR3 is CASNSGGTGELFF. The CDR3 coding sequence is TGTGCCAGCAATTCCGGGGGCACCGGGGAGCTGTTTTTT.

The chain recombines TRBV7-8 with TRBJ2-7; tentative D call: TRBD1 (7 bases). V was trimmed by 7 bases and J by 0 bases, leaving 16 bases between them. CDR3 length: 15 residues. Germline CDR1 SGHVS, CDR2 FQNEAQ. The CDR3 DNA reads TGTGCCAGCAACCAGGGGGGCTTAACCTCCTACGAGCAGTACTTC. Residues: CASNQGGLTSYEQYF.